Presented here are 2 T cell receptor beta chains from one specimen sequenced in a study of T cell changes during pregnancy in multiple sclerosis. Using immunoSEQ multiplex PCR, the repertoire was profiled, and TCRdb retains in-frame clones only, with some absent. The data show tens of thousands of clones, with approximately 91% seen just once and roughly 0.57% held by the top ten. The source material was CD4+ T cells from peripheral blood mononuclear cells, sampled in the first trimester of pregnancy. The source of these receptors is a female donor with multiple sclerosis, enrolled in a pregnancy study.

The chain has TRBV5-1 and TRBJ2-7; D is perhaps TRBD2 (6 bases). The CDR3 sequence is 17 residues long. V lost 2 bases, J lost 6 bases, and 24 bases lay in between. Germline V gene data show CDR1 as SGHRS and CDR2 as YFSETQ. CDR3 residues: CASSFVPLGTLYPEQYF. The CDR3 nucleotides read TGCGCCAGCAGCTTTGTGCCCTTAGGGACTCTATACCCCGAGCAGTACTTC.

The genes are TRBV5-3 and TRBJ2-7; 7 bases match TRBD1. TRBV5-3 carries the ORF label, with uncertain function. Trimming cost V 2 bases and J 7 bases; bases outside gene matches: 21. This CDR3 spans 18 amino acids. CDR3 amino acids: CARSFVGNQGGPSIEQYF. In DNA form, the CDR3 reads TGTGCCAGAAGCTTCGTCGGGAACCAAGGGGGCCCGTCTATAGAGCAGTACTTC.